This T cell receptor (beta chain) was observed in a study of blood T cell repertoires in COVID-19. At the level of the study: Sites in the United States, Italy and Spain provided acute and convalescent COVID-19 samples.

Sequencing was performed with immunoSEQ multiplex PCR; in TCRdb, only in-frame clones are kept and a portion is missing. The table includes about 220,000 clones, under 90% detected once. The CDR3 totals 14 residues. Germline CDR1 LGHNA, CDR2 YNFKEQ. The V end was cut by 4 bases, the J end by 4 bases, with 10 bases between. This sequence was found in an older woman who had recovered from COVID-19. The sequenced material came from PBMCs or T cells enriched from blood (not recorded which). V and J are TRBV4-2 and TRBJ2-2; D is unclear. The CDR3 region has the DNA TGTGCCAGCAGCCCCCGCCCCGGCACCGGGGAGCTGTTTTTT. Translation: CASSPRPGTGELFF.